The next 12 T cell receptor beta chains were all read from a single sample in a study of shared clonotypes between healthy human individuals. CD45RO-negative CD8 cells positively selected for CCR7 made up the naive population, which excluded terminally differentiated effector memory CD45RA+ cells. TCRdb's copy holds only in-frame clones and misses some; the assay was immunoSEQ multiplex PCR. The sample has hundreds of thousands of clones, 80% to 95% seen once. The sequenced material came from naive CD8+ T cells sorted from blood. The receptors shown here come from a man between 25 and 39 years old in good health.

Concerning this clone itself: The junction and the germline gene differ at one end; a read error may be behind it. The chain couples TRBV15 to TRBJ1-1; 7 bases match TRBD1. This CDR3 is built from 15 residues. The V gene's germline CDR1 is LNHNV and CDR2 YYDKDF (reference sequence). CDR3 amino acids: CATRRAQGQGTEAFF. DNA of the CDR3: TGTGCCACCCGCAGGGCACAGGGGCAGGGGACTGAAGCTTTCTTT.

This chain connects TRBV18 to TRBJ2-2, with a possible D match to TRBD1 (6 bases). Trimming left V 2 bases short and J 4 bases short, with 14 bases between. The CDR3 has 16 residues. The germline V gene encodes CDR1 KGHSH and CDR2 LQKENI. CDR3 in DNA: TGTGCCAGCTCACCAAGGCCCCGACAGGCCACCGGGGAGCTGTTTTTT. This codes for CASSPRPRQATGELFF. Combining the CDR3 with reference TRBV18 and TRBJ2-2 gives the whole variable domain NAGVMQNPRHLVRRRGQEARLRCSPMKGHSHVYWYRQLPEEGLKFMVYLQKENIIDESGMPKERFSAEFPKEGPSILRIQQVVRGDSAAYFCASSPRPRQATGELFFGEGSRLTVL.

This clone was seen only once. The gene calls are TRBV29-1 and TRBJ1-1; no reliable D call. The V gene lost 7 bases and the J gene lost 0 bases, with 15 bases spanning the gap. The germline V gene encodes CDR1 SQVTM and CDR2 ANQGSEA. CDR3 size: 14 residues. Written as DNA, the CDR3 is TGCAGCGGCCGGTTTGGTGGAATGAACACTGAAGCTTTCTTT. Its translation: CSGRFGGMNTEAFF.

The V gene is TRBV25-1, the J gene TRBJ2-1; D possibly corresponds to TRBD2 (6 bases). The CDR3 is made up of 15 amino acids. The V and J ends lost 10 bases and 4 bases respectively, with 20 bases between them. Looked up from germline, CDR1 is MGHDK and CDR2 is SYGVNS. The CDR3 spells CATTGGLKPYNEQFF. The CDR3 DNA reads TGTGCCACCACCGGGGGACTCAAGCCGTACAATGAGCAGTTCTTC.

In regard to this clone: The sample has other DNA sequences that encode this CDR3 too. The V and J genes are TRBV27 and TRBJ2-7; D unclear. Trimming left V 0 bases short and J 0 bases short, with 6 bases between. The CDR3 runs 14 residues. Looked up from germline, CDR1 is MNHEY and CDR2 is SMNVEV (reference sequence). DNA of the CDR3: TGTGCCAGCAGTTTATCAAGGAGCTCCTACGAGCAGTACTTC. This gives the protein CASSLSRSSYEQYF.

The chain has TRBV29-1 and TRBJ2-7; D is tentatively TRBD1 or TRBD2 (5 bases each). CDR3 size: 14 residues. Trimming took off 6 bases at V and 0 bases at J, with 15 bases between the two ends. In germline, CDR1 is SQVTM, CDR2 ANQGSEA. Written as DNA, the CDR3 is TGCAGCGTCTGGGGACGGCTTGGCTCCTACGAGCAGTACTTC. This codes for CSVWGRLGSYEQYF.

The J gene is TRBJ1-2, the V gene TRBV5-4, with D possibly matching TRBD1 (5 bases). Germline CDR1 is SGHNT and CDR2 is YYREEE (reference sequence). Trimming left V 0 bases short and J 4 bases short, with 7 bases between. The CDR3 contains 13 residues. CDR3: CASSLGTGYGYTF. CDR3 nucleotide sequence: TGTGCCAGCAGCTTGGGAACAGGCTATGGCTACACCTTC.

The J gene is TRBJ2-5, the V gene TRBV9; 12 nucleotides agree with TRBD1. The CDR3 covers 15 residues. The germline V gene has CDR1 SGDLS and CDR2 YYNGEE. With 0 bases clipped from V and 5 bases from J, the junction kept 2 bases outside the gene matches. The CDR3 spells CASSVGDRGPETQYF. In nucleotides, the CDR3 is TGTGCCAGCAGCGTAGGGGACAGGGGGCCGGAGACCCAGTACTTC.

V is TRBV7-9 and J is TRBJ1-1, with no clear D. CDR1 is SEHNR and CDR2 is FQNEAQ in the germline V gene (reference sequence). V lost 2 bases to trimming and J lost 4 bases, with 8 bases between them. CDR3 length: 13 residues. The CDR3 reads CASSLSLGTEAFF. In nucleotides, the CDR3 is TGTGCCAGCAGCTTATCGCTGGGCACTGAAGCTTTCTTT. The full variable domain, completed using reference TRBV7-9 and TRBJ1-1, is DTGVSQNPRHKITKRGQNVTFRCDPISEHNRLYWYRQTLGQGPEFLTYFQNEAQLEKSRLLSDRFSAERPKGSFSTLEIQRTEQGDSAMYLCASSLSLGTEAFFGQGTRLTVV.

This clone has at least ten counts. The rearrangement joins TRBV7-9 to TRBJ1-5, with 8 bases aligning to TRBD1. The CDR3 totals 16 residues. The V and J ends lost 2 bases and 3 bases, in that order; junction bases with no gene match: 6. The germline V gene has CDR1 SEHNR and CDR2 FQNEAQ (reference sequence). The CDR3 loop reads CASSLTGGSLNQPQHF. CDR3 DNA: TGTGCCAGCAGCTTAACAGGGGGTAGTCTCAATCAGCCCCAGCATTTT.

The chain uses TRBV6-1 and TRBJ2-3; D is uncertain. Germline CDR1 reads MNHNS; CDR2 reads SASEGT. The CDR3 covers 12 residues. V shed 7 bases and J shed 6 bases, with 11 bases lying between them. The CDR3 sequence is CASTPKGDTQYF. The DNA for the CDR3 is TGTGCCAGCACCCCGAAAGGGGATACGCAGTATTTT.

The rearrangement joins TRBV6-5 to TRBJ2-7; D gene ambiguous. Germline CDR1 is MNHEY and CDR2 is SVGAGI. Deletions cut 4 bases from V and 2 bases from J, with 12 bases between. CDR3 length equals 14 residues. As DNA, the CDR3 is TGTGCCAGCAGTTTGTACCCAACCGCCTACGAGCAGTACTTC. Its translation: CASSLYPTAYEQYF.